The 15 T cell receptor beta chains listed next were all sequenced from one sample in a study of T cell repertoires in cytomegalovirus infection. TCRdb ran MiXCR on the reads and lists one entry per CDR3 protein. This sample has some 560,000 distinct CDR3 sequences, with 40% found just once. Their recognized antigens are unknown. This specimen was cultured PBMCs, taken from culture after CMV antigen stimulation. These receptors were collected from a human donor in good health (CMV status not recorded). Some clones in this sample may be carry-over from other donors' samples.

This clonotype has just a few counts. This rearrangement joins TRBV7-6 to TRBJ1-1; maybe TRBD1 (5 bases). This CDR3 is 18 amino acids long. CDR1 is SGHVS, CDR2 FNYEAQ, per germline. Trimming shortened V by 0 bases and J by 5 bases, and 22 bases separated the two germline ends. CDR3 sequence (DNA): TGTGCCAGCAGCTTAGCTTCCGGACATACAACGGGAGAAACTGAAGCTTTCTTT. This gives the protein CASSLASGHTTGETEAFF.

The table lists this clonotype with a few counts. The chain couples TRBV28 to TRBJ2-5; D might be TRBD1 (5 bases). Deletions cut 4 bases from V and 7 bases from J, with 16 bases between. Germline V gene data show CDR1 as MDHEN and CDR2 as SYDVKM. The CDR3 extends over 14 amino acids. The CDR3 spells CASSSGQERWTQYF. The CDR3 coding sequence is TGTGCCAGCAGTTCTGGACAAGAAAGATGGACCCAGTACTTC.

This chain uses TRBV7-2 with TRBJ2-1; 9 bases agree with TRBD2. V dropped 5 bases and J dropped 6; count of bases not matched to a gene: 14. Germline CDR1 and CDR2: SGHTA and FQGNSA. This CDR3 comprises 17 residues. The CDR3 DNA follows: TGTGCCAGCAGCCGCCAGGCGGGCGGGGGGGCGGGCAATGAGCAGTTCTTC. This gives the protein CASSRQAGGGAGNEQFF.

The gene calls are TRBV12-3 or TRBV12-4 and TRBJ1-1; D remains ambiguous. The CDR3 is 12 amino acids. The CDR3 DNA reads TGTGCTCTAAAGCGGCTTGGCACTGAAGCTTTCTTT. Residues: CALKRLGTEAFF.

The V call is TRBV7-2, the J call TRBJ2-7; TRBD2 aligns across 7 bases. Germline V lookup: CDR1 SGHTA, CDR2 FQGNSA. V was clipped by 5 bases and J by 7 bases; unmatched bases: 14. The CDR3 covers 15 residues. Here the CDR3 reads CASSPRTRGYGEQYF. CDR3 coding DNA: TGTGCCAGCAGCCCACGGACTAGGGGATACGGAGAGCAGTACTTC. The full variable domain, with the rest looked up from reference TRBV7-2 and TRBJ2-7, is GAGVSQSPSNKVTEKGKDVELRCDPISGHTALYWYRQSLGQGLEFLIYFQGNSAPDKSGLPSDRFSAERTGGSVSTLTIQRTQQEDSAVYLCASSPRTRGYGEQYFGPGTRLTVT.

V gene TRBV7-4 combines with J gene TRBJ2-7; 7 bases are shared with TRBD2. Per the germline V gene, CDR1 is SGHVT and CDR2 is SQSDAQ. This CDR3 contains 15 residues. V lost 3 bases and J lost 6; bases outside the gene matches: 11. CDR3 region: CASSLHMPTGGEQYF. In nucleotides, the CDR3 is TGTGCCAGCAGCTTGCACATGCCTACGGGAGGCGAGCAGTACTTC. Drawing the rest from reference TRBV7-4 and TRBJ2-7, the complete variable domain is GAGVSQSPRYKVAKRGRDVALRCDSISGHVTLYWYRQTLGQGSEVLTYSQSDAQRDKSGRPSGRFSAERPERSVSTLKIQRTEQGDSAVYLCASSLHMPTGGEQYFGPGTRLTVT.

This clonotype was found many times. The junction differs from germline at one of its ends, possibly a read error. This rearrangement joins TRBV12-3 or TRBV12-4 to TRBJ2-3, with D maybe TRBD2 (6 bases). The CDR3 runs 12 residues. This CDR3 reads CASSLAADTQYF. The CDR3 DNA follows: TGTGCCAGCAGCTTAGCGGCAGATACGCAGTATTTT.

The rearrangement uses TRBV2 and TRBJ1-5; 9 nucleotides match TRBD1. This CDR3 spans 15 amino acids. Germline V gives CDR1 SNHLY, CDR2 FYNNEI. V lost 8 bases, J lost 3 bases, and 8 bases stayed unmatched. DNA for the CDR3: TGTGCCAGCCGCCGACAGGGGGGTCCCAATCAGCCCCAGCATTTT. Translated, it gives CASRRQGGPNQPQHF.

The chain couples TRBV28 to TRBJ1-2; D call uncertain. This CDR3 is built from 11 residues. CDR1 and CDR2 (germline): MDHEN, SYDVKM. V was shortened by 8 bases and J by 5 bases, with 9 bases between the two germline ends. CDR3 amino acids: CASAREYGYTF. CDR3 in DNA: TGTGCCAGCGCCCGGGAGTATGGCTACACCTTC.

This clonotype was seen a few times. CDR3 nucleotide sequence: TGTGCCAGCAGTGAATCTAACACTGAAGCTTTCTTT. Its protein product is CASSESNTEAFF. The chain employs TRBV6-1 and TRBJ1-1; D gene unclear. The V and J ends lost 2 bases and 2 bases respectively, with 3 bases between them. Per the germline V gene, CDR1 is MNHNS and CDR2 is SASEGT. CDR3 length: 12 amino acids.

This chain joins TRBV30 and TRBJ1-1; 11 bases match TRBD1. Germline CDR1 GTSNPN, CDR2 SVGIG (reference sequence). V shed 8 bases, J shed 4 bases, and the junction held 3 bases outside the gene matches. The CDR3 has 12 residues. Here the CDR3 DNA reads TGTGCCAGGGACAGGGGGGGCACTGAAGCTTTCTTT. It translates to CARDRGGTEAFF. The variable domain in full, with the rest retrieved from reference TRBV30 and TRBJ1-1, is SQTIHQWPATLVQPVGSPLSLECTVEGTSNPNLYWYRQAAGRGLQLLFYSVGIGQISSEVPQNLSASRPQDRQFILSSKKLLLSDSGFYLCARDRGGTEAFFGQGTRLTVV.

This clonotype was counted only a few times. V is TRBV7-8 and J is TRBJ1-3, with a tentative D call TRBD1 (6 bases). The CDR3 length is 16 residues. V was clipped by 0 bases and J by 4 bases, with 13 bases between them. Germline lookup yields CDR1 SGHVS and CDR2 FQNEAQ. CDR3 sequence reads: CASSLAPQGLGNTIYF. The CDR3 nucleotides are TGTGCCAGCAGCTTAGCCCCACAGGGATTAGGAAACACCATATATTTT.

The chain recombines TRBV7-2 with TRBJ1-2; TRBD1 might be the D (6 bases). The CDR3 length is 15 residues. In germline, CDR1 is SGHTA, CDR2 FQGNSA. V dropped 4 bases and J dropped 5 bases, with 17 bases sitting between them. CDR3 region: CASSSDLDRLYGYTF. DNA of the CDR3: TGTGCCAGCAGCTCAGACCTGGACAGACTTTATGGCTACACCTTC.

The V call is TRBV7-2, the J call TRBJ2-1; 8 bases fit TRBD1. CDR1 SGHTA and CDR2 FQGNSA come from the germline V gene. CDR3 size: 16 residues. V gave up 5 bases and J gave up 8 bases; unmatched junction bases: 14. CDR3 DNA: TGTGCCAGCAGCCACGCGAGAACAGGGGGGTTGTATGAGCAGTTCTTC. Translated: CASSHARTGGLYEQFF.

V gene TRBV20-1 combines with J gene TRBJ1-5; TRBD1 might be the D (5 bases). The V end lost 6 bases, the J end lost 6 bases, and 18 bases lay between the germline ends. This CDR3 is 14 amino acids long. The V gene's germline CDR1 is DFQATT and CDR2 SNEGSKA (reference sequence). The CDR3 bases are TGCAGTGCCAGGGTTAGGACGGCGGGTCAGCCCCAGCATTTT. It specifies CSARVRTAGQPQHF.